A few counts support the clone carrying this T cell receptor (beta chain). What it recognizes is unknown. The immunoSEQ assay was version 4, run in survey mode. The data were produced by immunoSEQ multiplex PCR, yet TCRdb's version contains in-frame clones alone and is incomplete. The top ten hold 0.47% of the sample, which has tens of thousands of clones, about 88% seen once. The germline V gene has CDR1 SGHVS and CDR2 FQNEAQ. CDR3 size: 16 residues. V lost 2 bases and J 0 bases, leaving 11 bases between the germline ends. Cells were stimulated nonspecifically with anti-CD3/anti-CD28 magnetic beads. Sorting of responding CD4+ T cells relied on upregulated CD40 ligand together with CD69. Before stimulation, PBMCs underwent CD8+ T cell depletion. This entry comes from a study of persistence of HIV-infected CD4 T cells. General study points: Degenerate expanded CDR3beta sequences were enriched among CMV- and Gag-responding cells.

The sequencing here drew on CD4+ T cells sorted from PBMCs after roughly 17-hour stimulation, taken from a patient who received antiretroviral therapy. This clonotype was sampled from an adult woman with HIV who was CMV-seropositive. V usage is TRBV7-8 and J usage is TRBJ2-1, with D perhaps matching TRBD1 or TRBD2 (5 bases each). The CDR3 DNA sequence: TGTGCCAGCAGCTTACCCGGTGGGGGCTCCTACAATGAGCAGTTCTTC. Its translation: CASSLPGGGSYNEQFF.